This TCR beta chain was found in a study of vaccination and CD4 T cells after COVID-19. Notes on this clonotype: Its antigen is currently unknown.

Cultured CD4+ T cell DNA was sequenced using the Oncomine TCR Beta short-read assay. TCRdb re-derived calls from the PCR reads in MiXCR, one entry per CDR3 protein. The profile shows about 16,000 distinct CDR3 sequences, about 56% of them singletons. Regarding treatment: approximately 9-day PBMC culture with coronavirus spike peptide pools or control peptides (ViraFEST assay). The sample here was CD4+ T cells from blood, cultured in vitro, taken before SARS-CoV-2 vaccination. This TCR derives from a human donor who had recovered from COVID-19.

The DNA for the CDR3 is TGTGCCAGTGACACAGGGACGGATGGTAGCAATCAGCCCCAGCATTTT. Amino acids: CASDTGTDGSNQPQHF. This chain connects TRBV19 to TRBJ1-5; possibly TRBD1 for D (6 bases). Germline assignment: CDR1 LNHDA and CDR2 SQIVND (reference sequence). Trimming left V 8 bases short and J 0 bases short, with 17 bases between. This CDR3 is 16 amino acids long.